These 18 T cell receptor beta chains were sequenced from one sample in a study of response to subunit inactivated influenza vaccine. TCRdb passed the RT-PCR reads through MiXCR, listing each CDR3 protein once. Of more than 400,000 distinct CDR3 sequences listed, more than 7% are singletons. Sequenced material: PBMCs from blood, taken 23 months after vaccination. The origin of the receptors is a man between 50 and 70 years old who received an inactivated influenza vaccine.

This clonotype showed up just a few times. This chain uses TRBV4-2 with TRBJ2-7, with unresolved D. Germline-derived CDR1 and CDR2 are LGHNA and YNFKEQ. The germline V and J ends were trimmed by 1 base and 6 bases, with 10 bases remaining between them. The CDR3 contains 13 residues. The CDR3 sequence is CASSQGLVAEQYF. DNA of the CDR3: TGTGCCAGCAGCCAAGGGCTGGTCGCCGAGCAGTACTTC.

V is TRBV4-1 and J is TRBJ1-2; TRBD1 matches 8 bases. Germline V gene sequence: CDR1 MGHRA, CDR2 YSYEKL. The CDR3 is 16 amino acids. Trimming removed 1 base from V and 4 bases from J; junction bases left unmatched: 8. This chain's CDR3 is CASSQGGSGGFYGYTF. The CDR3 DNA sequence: TGCGCCAGCAGCCAAGGAGGGTCAGGGGGCTTCTATGGCTACACCTTC.

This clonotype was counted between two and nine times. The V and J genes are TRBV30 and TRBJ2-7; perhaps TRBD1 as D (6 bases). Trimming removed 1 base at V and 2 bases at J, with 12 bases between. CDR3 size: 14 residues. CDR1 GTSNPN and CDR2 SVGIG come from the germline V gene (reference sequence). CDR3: CAWSAQGITYEQYF. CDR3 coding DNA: TGTGCCTGGAGTGCTCAGGGGATAACCTACGAGCAGTACTTC.

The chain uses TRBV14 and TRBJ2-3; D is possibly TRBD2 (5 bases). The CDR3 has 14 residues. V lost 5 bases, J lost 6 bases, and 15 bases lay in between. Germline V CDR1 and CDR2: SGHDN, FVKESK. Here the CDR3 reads CASSKALALDTQYF. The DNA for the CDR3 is TGTGCCAGCAGCAAAGCCCTAGCACTGGATACGCAGTATTTT.

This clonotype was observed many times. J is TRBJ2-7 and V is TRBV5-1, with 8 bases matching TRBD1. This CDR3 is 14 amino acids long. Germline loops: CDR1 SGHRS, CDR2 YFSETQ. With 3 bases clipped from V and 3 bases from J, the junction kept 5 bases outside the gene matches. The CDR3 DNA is TGCGCCAGCAGCTGGAGGGGACAGGACTACGAGCAGTACTTC. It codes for CASSWRGQDYEQYF.

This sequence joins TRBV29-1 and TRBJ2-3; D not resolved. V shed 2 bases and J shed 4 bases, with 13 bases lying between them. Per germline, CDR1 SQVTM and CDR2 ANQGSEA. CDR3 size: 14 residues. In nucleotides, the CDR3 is TGCAGCGTTGAATATGGCGCAGCCCCAGATACGCAGTATTTT. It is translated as CSVEYGAAPDTQYF.

The CDR3 region is CASSPDSRLHF. CDR3 nucleotides: TGTGCCAGCAGTCCGGACAGTCGCCTCCACTTT. The chain employs TRBV12-3 or TRBV12-4 and TRBJ1-6, with D possibly TRBD1 on 6 matching bases. This CDR3 comprises 11 residues. V dropped 5 bases and J dropped 15 bases, with 11 bases sitting between them.

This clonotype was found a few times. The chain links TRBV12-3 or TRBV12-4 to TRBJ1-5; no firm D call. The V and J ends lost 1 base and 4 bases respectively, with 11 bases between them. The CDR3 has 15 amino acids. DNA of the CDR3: TGTGCCAGCAGTTTAGGAGGGATAGGGAATCAGCCCCAGCATTTT. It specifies CASSLGGIGNQPQHF.

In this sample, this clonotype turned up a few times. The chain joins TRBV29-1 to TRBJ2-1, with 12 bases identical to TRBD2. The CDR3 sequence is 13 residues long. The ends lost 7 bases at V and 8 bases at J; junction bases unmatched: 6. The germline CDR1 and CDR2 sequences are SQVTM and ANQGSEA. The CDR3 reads CSAGLAGLYEQFF. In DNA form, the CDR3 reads TGCAGCGCCGGACTAGCGGGGCTTTATGAGCAGTTCTTC.

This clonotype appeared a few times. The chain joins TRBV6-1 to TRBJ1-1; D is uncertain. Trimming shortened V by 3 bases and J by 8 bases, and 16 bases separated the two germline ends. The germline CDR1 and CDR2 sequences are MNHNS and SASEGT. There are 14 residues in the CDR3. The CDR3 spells CASSEDRGAVEAFF. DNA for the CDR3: TGTGCCAGCAGTGAGGACCGAGGAGCTGTGGAAGCTTTCTTT.

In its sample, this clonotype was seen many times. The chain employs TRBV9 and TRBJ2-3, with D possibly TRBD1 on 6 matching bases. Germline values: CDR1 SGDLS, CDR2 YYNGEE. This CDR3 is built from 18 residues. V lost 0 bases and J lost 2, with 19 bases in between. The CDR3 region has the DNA TGTGCCAGCAGCGTAGCACGGGGTGGGGGACACTTCACAGATACGCAGTATTTT. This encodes CASSVARGGGHFTDTQYF.

In DNA, the CDR3 is TGCGCCAGCAGCCAAGTAGGAACCCCCAGGGGGGCTTTCTTT. Translated, it gives CASSQVGTPRGAFF. The J gene is TRBJ1-1, the V gene TRBV4-1; TRBD1 aligns across 7 bases. Per the germline V gene, CDR1 is MGHRA and CDR2 is YSYEKL. V gave up 1 base and J gave up 11 bases; unmatched junction bases: 10. The CDR3 covers 14 residues.

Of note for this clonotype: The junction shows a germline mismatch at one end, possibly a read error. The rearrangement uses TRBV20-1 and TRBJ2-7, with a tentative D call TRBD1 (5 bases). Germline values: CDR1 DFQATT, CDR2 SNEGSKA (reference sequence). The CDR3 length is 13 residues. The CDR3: CRASFRAAYEQYF. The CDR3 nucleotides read TGCCGTGCTAGTTTCAGGGCTGCCTACGAGCAGTACTTC.

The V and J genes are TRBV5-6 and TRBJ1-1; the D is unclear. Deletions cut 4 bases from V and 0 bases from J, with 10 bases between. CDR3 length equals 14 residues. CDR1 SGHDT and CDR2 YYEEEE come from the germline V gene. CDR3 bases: TGTGCCAGCAGCCGCAGTGGCCTGAACACTGAAGCTTTCTTT. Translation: CASSRSGLNTEAFF.

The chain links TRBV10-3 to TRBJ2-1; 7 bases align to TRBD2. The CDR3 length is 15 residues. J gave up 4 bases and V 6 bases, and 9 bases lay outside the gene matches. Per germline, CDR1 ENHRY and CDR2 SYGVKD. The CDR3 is CAIRVSSGAYNEQFF. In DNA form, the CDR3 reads TGTGCCATCAGAGTCTCCAGCGGGGCTTACAATGAGCAGTTCTTC.

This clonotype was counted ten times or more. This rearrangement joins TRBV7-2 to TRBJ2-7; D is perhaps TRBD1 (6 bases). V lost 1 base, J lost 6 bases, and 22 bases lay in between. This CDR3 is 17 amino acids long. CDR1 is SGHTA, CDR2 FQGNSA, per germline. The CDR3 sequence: CASSLVVTGSSKGEQYF. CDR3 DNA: TGTGCCAGCAGCTTAGTAGTTACAGGGAGTAGTAAGGGCGAGCAGTACTTC.

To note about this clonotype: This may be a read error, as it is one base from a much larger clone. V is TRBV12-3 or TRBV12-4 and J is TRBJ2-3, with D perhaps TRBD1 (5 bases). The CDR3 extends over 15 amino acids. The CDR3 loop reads CANSLAQGYTDTQYF. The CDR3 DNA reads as TGTGCCAACAGTTTAGCTCAGGGCTACACAGATACGCAGTATTTT.

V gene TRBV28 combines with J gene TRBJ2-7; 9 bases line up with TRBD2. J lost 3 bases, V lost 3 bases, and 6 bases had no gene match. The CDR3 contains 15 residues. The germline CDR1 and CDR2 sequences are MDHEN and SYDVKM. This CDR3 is CASSFYAGGNYEQYF. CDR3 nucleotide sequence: TGTGCCAGCAGTTTTTATGCGGGAGGGAACTACGAGCAGTACTTC.